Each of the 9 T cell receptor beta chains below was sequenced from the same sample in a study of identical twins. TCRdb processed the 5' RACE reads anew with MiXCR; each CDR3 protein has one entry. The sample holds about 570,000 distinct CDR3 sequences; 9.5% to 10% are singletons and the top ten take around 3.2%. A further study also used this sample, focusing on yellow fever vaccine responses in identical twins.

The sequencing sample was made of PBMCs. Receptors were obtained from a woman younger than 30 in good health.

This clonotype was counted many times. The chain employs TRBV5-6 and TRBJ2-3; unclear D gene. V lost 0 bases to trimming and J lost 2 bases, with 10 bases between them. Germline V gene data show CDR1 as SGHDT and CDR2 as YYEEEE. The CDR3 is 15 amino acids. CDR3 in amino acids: CASSLVQISTDTQYF. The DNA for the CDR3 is TGTGCCAGCAGCTTGGTCCAGATTTCCACAGATACGCAGTATTTT. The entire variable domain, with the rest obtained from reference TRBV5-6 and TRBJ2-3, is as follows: DAGVTQSPTHLIKTRGQQVTLRCSPKSGHDTVSWYQQALGQGPQFIFQYYEEEERQRGNFPDRFSGHQFPNYSSELNVNALLLGDSALYLCASSLVQISTDTQYFGPGTRLTVL.

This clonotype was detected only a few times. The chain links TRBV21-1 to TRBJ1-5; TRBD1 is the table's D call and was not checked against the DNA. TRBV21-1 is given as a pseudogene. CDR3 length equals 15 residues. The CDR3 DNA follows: TGTGCCAGCAGCAAAGTCGCAGGGGGAGAGGGGCCCCAGCATTTT. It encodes CASSKVAGGEGPQHF.

The CDR3 protein is CATSRVTIEGLAGSYNEQFF. The CDR3 DNA reads as TGTGCCACCAGCAGAGTTACAATAGAGGGACTAGCGGGTTCCTACAATGAGCAGTTCTTC. The chain joins TRBV15 to TRBJ2-1; 12 bases fit TRBD2. J gave up 1 base and V 1 base, and 11 bases lay outside the gene matches. Germline values: CDR1 LNHNV, CDR2 YYDKDF (reference sequence). The CDR3 has 20 amino acids.

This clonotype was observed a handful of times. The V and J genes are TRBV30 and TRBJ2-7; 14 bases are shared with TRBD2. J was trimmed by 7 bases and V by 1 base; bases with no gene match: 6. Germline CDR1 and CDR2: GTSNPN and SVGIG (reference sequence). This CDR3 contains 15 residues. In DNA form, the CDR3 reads TGTGCCTGGAGTGGACTAGCGGGAGGGCCTGGTGAGCAGTACTTC. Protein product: CAWSGLAGGPGEQYF.

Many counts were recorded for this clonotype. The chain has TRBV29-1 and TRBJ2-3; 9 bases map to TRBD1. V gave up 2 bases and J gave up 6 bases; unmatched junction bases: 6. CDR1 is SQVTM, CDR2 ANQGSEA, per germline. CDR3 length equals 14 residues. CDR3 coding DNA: TGCAGCGTTGAAACCGGGACAGGGAGTGATACGCAGTATTTT. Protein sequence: CSVETGTGSDTQYF.

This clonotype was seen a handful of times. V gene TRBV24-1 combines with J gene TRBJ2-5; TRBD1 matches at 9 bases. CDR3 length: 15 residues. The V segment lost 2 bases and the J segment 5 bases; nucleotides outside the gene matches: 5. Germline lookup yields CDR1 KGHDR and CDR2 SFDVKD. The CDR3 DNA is TGTGCCACCAGTGATTCCGGGACAGGGTACGAGACCCAGTACTTC. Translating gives CATSDSGTGYETQYF.

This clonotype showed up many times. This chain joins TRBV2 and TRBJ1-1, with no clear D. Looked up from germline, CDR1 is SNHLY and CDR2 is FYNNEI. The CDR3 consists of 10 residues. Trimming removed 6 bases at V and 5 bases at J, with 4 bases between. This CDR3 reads CASRGTEAFF. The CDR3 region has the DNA TGTGCCAGCAGAGGAACTGAAGCTTTCTTT.

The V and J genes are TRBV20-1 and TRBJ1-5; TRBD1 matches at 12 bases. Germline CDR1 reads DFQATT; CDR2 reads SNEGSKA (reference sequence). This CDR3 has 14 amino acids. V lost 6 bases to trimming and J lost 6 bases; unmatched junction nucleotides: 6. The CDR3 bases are TGCAGTGCATCCGGGACAGGGGGCGGTCAGCCCCAGCATTTT. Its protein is CSASGTGGGQPQHF.

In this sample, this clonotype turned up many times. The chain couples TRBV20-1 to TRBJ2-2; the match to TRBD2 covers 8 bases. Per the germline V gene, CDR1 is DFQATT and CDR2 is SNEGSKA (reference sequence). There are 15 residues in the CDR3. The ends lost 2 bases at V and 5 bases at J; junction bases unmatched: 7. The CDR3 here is CSARRGGVHTGELFF. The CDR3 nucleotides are TGCAGTGCTAGACGGGGGGGCGTCCATACCGGGGAGCTGTTTTTT.